This T cell receptor (beta chain) emerged from a study of cytomegalovirus exposure and HLA in healthy donors. Study background: Genetic ancestry analysis placed approximately 79% of the 350 to 500 donors that were genotyped in the Caucasian-associated cluster.

Vbeta (60) and Jbeta (13) primers were used in the PCR. Sequencing used immunoSEQ multiplex PCR; TCRdb keeps in-frame clones, though not all of them. The repertoire holds approximately 150,000 clones, with about 80% as singletons. The CDR3 has 10 amino acids. Trimming removed 1 base at V and 13 bases at J, with 8 bases between. CDR1 is DFQATT, CDR2 SNEGSKA, per germline (reference sequence). This TCR was recovered from a man aged 35-49 years in good health and CMV-seropositive. J is TRBJ2-1 and V is TRBV20-1; D call uncertain. The sample was PBMCs. CDR3: CSARVTVQFF. The CDR3 DNA reads as TGCAGTGCTAGAGTTACGGTTCAGTTCTTC.